This TCR beta chain was profiled in a study of human T cells and chemical hapten exposure (dated by TCRdb to the early 2020s). Notes on the research overall: For sensitization, 2% DPC in acetone was applied to an approximately 2 cm by approximately 2 cm area of upper inner arm skin. Throughout the study period of approximately 23 weeks, patients also received therapeutic DPC doses to the scalp every week. The libraries were sequenced as a pool, and the TCR yield per sample differed mostly because of small variations in library volumes within the pool. Patch testing was done on the upper back using Finn chambers containing 0.01% DPC, and results were scored after 6 days according to International Contact Dermatitis Research Group standards. For TCR sequencing, blood came from 25 to 30 alopecia patients at anywhere from one to four time points (pre-sensitization, 2, 6 and 24 weeks). Patient blood was sampled pre-sensitization (week 0) and at 2, 6 and about 24 weeks after DPC sensitization. Alopecia areata with under or over 50% scalp involvement, alopecia totalis and alopecia universalis were represented in the patient cohort, which was mostly female. This study followed changes in the peripheral blood TCR repertoire in vivo during primary and secondary sensitization of alopecia patients to the hapten diphenylcyclopropenone (DPC). Points the paper makes about the study in general: After repeated subsampling, changes were observed in the strength of the expansion versus patch-test correlation and in the threshold at which the correlation became significant. Compared with pre-sensitization or healthy control sets, expanded TCRs formed significantly more large CDR3 similarity clusters, which is consistent with antigen-driven responses. DPC sensitization did not change how many TCRs were above 1 in 1000 frequency, and no evidence was found of alterations in global repertoire structure. Alopecia, a presumed autoimmune disease, was present in all patients, so the immune response of the patients might differ from that of healthy individuals. Patch test score correlated positively with the number of PT1 expanded TCRs, reaching significance at thresholds 8, 16 and 32 but not at 4.

Preparation of the library involved RACE. The reads were generated on a NextSeq 500. During library preparation, unique molecular identifiers were attached to individual cDNA molecules so that TCRs could be counted quantitatively and reproducibly. Both TCR alpha and TCR beta chains were sequenced from each blood RNA sample. In the original analysis: The median number of TCRs per sample was over 85,000, ranging from 23,224 to 690,600. V, J and CDR3 annotation of the TCR reads was carried out using the Decombinator software suite. For PS versus PT1 abundance plots, all samples were subsampled to the same number of TCRs (28,000). TCRs were defined as expanded if absent before sensitization and observed at least eight times at the 2-week time point. Using fastp trimming at Q25 and MiXCR clonotype assembly, TCRdb reanalyzed the public sequencing data and kept in-frame beta chains. Duplicate CDR3 protein sequences are folded into a single record with the most common DNA and genes. The V and J calls and clone size come from TCRdb's table, not from the authors' own analysis. In this sample the table shows approximately 82,000 distinct CDR3 sequences, more than 6.5% of which occur a single time. The ten biggest clones cover 1.3% of the sample.

According to the study, the label for this sample's time point signals: patch test 2, 6 weeks after DPC sensitization. This sample's treatment or condition label indicates: therapeutic diphenylcyclopropenone sensitization with weekly scalp DPC. At every patch-test visit, the blood draw took place before the patch test was put on. To be eligible, patients had to be aged 18 to 70, diagnosed with alopecia and judged suitable for DPC therapy, while pregnant patients were excluded. Total RNA was extracted from unfractionated whole blood that had been collected in Tempus Blood RNA tubes. V loses 3 bases, J loses 15 bases, and the germline ends lie 12 bases apart. Reading the germline V gene gives CDR1 SNHLY and CDR2 FYNNEI. The CDR3 runs 11 residues from the cysteine to the phenylalanine. CDR3 DNA is the only sequence kept; it has 33 bases, read in frame from the first base. On this clonotype: This receptor's antigen is unknown. Base-call qualities are not available, and no considerably larger clone is one nucleotide away.

The material sequenced was whole blood, taken in connection with sensitization to the hapten diphenylcyclopropenone (DPC). The sequence came from a woman aged 30 to 39 with alopecia areata. Some clones in this sample may be carry-over from other donors' samples. This chain is built from TRBV2 and TRBJ2-1; no D gene is confidently identified. The encoded CDR3 is CASSEDRPGFF. The nucleotides read TGTGCCAGCAGTGAGGATCGTCCGGGGTTCTTC.